This entry lists 25 T cell receptor beta chains sequenced from one sample in a study of T cells in Graves' hyperthyroidism and ophthalmopathy. Amplified TCR beta CDR3 regions derived from RNA transcripts. The TCR CDR3 first-round RT-PCR relied on the HTBI primer set. TCRdb passed the multiplex PCR reads through MiXCR, listing each CDR3 protein once. The table shows approximately 46,000 distinct CDR3 sequences, with around 49% occurring only once. Sequenced: peripheral blood or thyroid tissue (not recorded which). These receptors originate from a woman aged 45-65 years with Graves' hyperthyroidism.

This clonotype was detected ten times or more. V usage is TRBV27 and J usage is TRBJ1-2; a weak D match, TRBD1 (5 bases). Trimming took off 0 bases at V and 4 bases at J, with 21 bases between the two ends. The CDR3 runs to 18 residues. Germline-derived CDR1 and CDR2 are MNHEY and SMNVEV (reference sequence). CDR3 residues: CASSLSPLGTPESYGYTF. DNA of the CDR3: TGTGCCAGCAGTTTATCCCCCTTAGGGACTCCCGAGTCCTATGGCTACACCTTC.

This clonotype was seen at least ten times. V gene TRBV6-2 or TRBV6-3 combines with J gene TRBJ1-2, with 9 bases matching TRBD1. CDR1 is MNHEY, CDR2 SVGEGT, per germline. The CDR3 runs to 13 residues. J was trimmed by 7 bases and V by 6 bases; bases with no gene match: 6. The CDR3 sequence is CASRFGTGSGYTF. The CDR3 region has the DNA TGTGCCAGCAGATTCGGGACAGGGTCTGGCTACACCTTC.

The chain employs TRBV20-1 and TRBJ1-2; no clear D gene. The CDR3 has 15 residues. Germline V gene sequence: CDR1 DFQATT, CDR2 SNEGSKA (reference sequence). Trimming took off 0 bases at V and 4 bases at J, with 15 bases between the two ends. The CDR3 DNA sequence: TGCAGTGCTAGAGACCTAGCGGGAGGCCCCTATGGCTACACCTTC. It translates to CSARDLAGGPYGYTF.

There are many counts of this clonotype. The chain is built from TRBV7-8 and TRBJ1-1, with D hard to call. Germline V gene sequence: CDR1 SGHVS, CDR2 FQNEAQ. Trimming took off 6 bases at V and 5 bases at J, with 16 bases between the two ends. CDR3 length: 14 residues. CDR3 region: CASRPMIGPTEAFF. The CDR3 bases are TGTGCCAGCAGACCCATGATTGGACCGACTGAAGCTTTCTTT.

This clonotype was picked up one time. Given the absence of the conserved phenylalanine or tryptophan at the CDR3 end, a read error is likely. V and J are TRBV20-1 and TRBJ2-5; D might be TRBD2 (6 bases). The V and J ends lost 5 bases and 5 bases respectively, with 9 bases between them. CDR1 is DFQATT and CDR2 is SNEGSKA in the germline V gene (reference sequence). This CDR3 region has 11 residues. The CDR3: CSARGTETQYS. The CDR3 nucleotides are TGCAGTGCTCGCGGGACCGAGACCCAGTACTCC.

This clonotype showed up many times. This sequence joins TRBV6-1 and TRBJ1-2; possible D gene TRBD1, 6 bases. V was trimmed by 8 bases and J by 4 bases, leaving 14 bases between them. Germline CDR1 MNHNS, CDR2 SASEGT. The CDR3 is 13 residues long. This CDR3 reads CASLEQGGYGYTF. The CDR3 coding sequence is TGTGCCAGCTTAGAACAGGGAGGCTATGGCTACACCTTC.

In DNA form, the CDR3 reads TGTGCCAGCAGCACTAGCGGGAGGCGGTACGAGCAGTACTTC. Protein: CASSTSGRRYEQYF. The chain combines TRBV7-9 with TRBJ2-7, with 12 bases aligning to TRBD2. Germline V gene data show CDR1 as SEHNR and CDR2 as FQNEAQ (reference sequence). Trimming removed 5 bases from V and 4 bases from J; junction bases left unmatched: 3. This CDR3 spans 14 amino acids.

This clonotype was seen many times. The CDR3 loop reads CASMDRATGYTF. The CDR3 DNA reads TGTGCCAGCATGGACAGGGCGACTGGCTACACCTTC. V is TRBV2 and J is TRBJ1-2; TRBD1 matches at 8 bases. Germline V gene data show CDR1 as SNHLY and CDR2 as FYNNEI. The CDR3 length is 12 residues. V gave up 7 bases and J gave up 7 bases; unmatched junction bases: 5.

This clonotype came up many times. The chain combines TRBV7-2 with TRBJ2-2, with 9 bases aligning to TRBD2. Germline V gives CDR1 SGHTA, CDR2 FQGNSA. J was trimmed by 7 bases and V by 5 bases; bases with no gene match: 11. This CDR3 is 16 amino acids long. The CDR3 protein is CASSLGAGGSRGELFF. In nucleotides, the CDR3 is TGTGCCAGCAGCCTAGGCGCGGGAGGGTCCCGCGGGGAGCTGTTTTTT.

The V and J genes are TRBV19 and TRBJ2-7; D might be TRBD2 (6 bases). The ends were cut back, 1 base at V and 2 bases at J, with 9 bases in the middle. The CDR3 loop spans 14 amino acids. Germline-derived CDR1 and CDR2 are LNHDA and SQIVND (reference sequence). CDR3 protein: CASSIAGATYEQYF. CDR3 coding DNA: TGTGCCAGTAGTATAGCGGGAGCCACCTACGAGCAGTACTTC.

This clonotype was counted at least ten times. J is TRBJ2-7 and V is TRBV4-1; D is unclear. This CDR3 region has 14 residues. Germline CDR1 MGHRA, CDR2 YSYEKL. Trimming cost V 0 bases and J 5 bases, with 11 bases left between them. The CDR3 DNA reads as TGCGCCAGCAGCCAAGATGGGTACGAGGACGAGCAGTACTTC. It yields the protein CASSQDGYEDEQYF.

This clonotype has just a few counts. The chain has TRBV25-1 and TRBJ1-2; TRBD1 matches 7 bases. This CDR3 is 14 amino acids long. Germline V gene lookup returns CDR1 MGHDK and CDR2 SYGVNS. The V segment lost 3 bases and the J segment 8 bases; nucleotides outside the gene matches: 9. CDR3 nucleotide sequence: TGTGCCAGCAGTGATCCCGACAGGGCTCAAGGCTACACCTTC. Translation gives CASSDPDRAQGYTF.

V gene TRBV20-1 combines with J gene TRBJ2-5; TRBD2 agrees at 10 bases. V shed 2 bases, J shed 7 bases, and the junction held 4 bases outside the gene matches. This CDR3 has 13 residues. The V gene's germline CDR1 is DFQATT and CDR2 SNEGSKA (reference sequence). CDR3: CSARSGREGTQYF. DNA of the CDR3: TGCAGTGCTAGAAGCGGGAGGGAAGGGACCCAGTACTTC.

This clonotype was seen ten or more times. The J gene is TRBJ2-7, the V gene TRBV7-8, with 8 bases matching TRBD1. Germline-derived CDR1 and CDR2 are SGHVS and FQNEAQ. The V segment lost 1 base and the J segment 4 bases; nucleotides outside the gene matches: 6. The CDR3 totals 15 residues. The CDR3 here is CASSLGGQGIYEQYF. In nucleotides, the CDR3 is TGTGCCAGCAGCTTAGGAGGACAGGGAATATACGAGCAGTACTTC.

This clonotype appeared many times. The chain couples TRBV5-5 to TRBJ1-3; D gene uncertain. Germline V gene lookup returns CDR1 SGHKS and CDR2 YYEKEE (reference sequence). This CDR3 region has 15 residues. V shed 4 bases and J shed 2 bases, with 13 bases lying between them. Written as DNA, the CDR3 is TGTGCCAGCAGCCTCGGGGTGGGCGCTGGAAACACCATATATTTT. Translation gives CASSLGVGAGNTIYF.

This rearrangement joins TRBV6-5 to TRBJ2-7, with TRBD2 as a possible D gene (6 bases). The CDR3 has 12 amino acids. The V gene lost 6 bases and the J gene lost 9 bases, with 15 bases spanning the gap. Germline CDR1 and CDR2: MNHEY and SVGAGI. The CDR3, as DNA: TGTGCCAGCAGGGGGGGACTTCACGGGCAGTACTTC. As protein: CASRGGLHGQYF.

This clonotype was seen ten or more times. The J gene is TRBJ2-7, the V gene TRBV29-1; the match to TRBD2 covers 13 bases. This CDR3 contains 12 residues. V was pared by 6 bases and J by 6 bases, with 2 bases of the junction left unmatched. Germline V gene data show CDR1 as SQVTM and CDR2 as ANQGSEA. The CDR3 reads CSVRTSGSEQYF. Here the CDR3 DNA reads TGCAGCGTCCGGACTAGCGGGAGCGAGCAGTACTTC.

This chain connects TRBV7-2 to TRBJ1-5; D not certain. CDR1 is SGHTA and CDR2 is FQGNSA in the germline V gene. There are 15 residues in the CDR3. Between the trimmed V and J ends, which lost 3 bases and 5 bases, there was a span of 14 bases. In DNA, the CDR3 is TGTGCCAGCAGCTTGGCCGGGCCTGGCGATCAGCCCCAGCATTTT. This sequence encodes CASSLAGPGDQPQHF.

The genes are TRBV6-5 and TRBJ2-7, with 9 bases fitting TRBD1. The germline V gene encodes CDR1 MNHEY and CDR2 SVGAGI. Trimming took 1 base from V and 3 from J; bases not matched to a gene: 1. This CDR3 region has 14 residues. Here the CDR3 DNA reads TGTGCCAGCAGTTACTGGGGACAGGGCTACGAGCAGTACTTC. This translates into CASSYWGQGYEQYF.

The V gene is TRBV7-1, the J gene TRBJ1-1; no firm D call. TRBV7-1 is noted as an ORF with a role that remains uncertain. Trimming pared 2 bases from V and 0 bases from J, leaving 13 bases between. This CDR3 spans 16 amino acids. CDR3 sequence reads: CASSSSRRPMNTEAFF. CDR3 DNA sequence: TGTGCCAGCAGCTCATCCCGAAGACCCATGAACACTGAAGCTTTCTTT.

A remark on this clonotype: A much more abundant neighbour one base away suggests this may be a read error. The chain carries TRBV6-1 and TRBJ1-2; TRBD1 aligns across 8 bases. CDR3 length: 15 residues. Germline CDR1 reads MNHNS; CDR2 reads SASEGT. CDR3 protein: CASSDQGATNCGYTF. The DNA of the CDR3 is TGTGCCAGCAGTGACCAGGGGGCGACTAACTGTGGCTACACCTTC.

This clonotype has ten or more counts. The V and J genes are TRBV6-2 or TRBV6-3 and TRBJ2-7; no firm D call. Per the germline V gene, CDR1 is MNHEY and CDR2 is SVGEGT. The CDR3 contains 18 residues. Between the trimmed V and J ends, which lost 2 bases and 0 bases, there was a span of 20 bases. Here the CDR3 reads CASSYDRKVTGSSYEQYF. The CDR3 DNA is TGTGCCAGCAGTTACGACCGCAAGGTGACTGGCAGCTCCTACGAGCAGTACTTC.

In its sample, this clonotype was seen many times. CDR3 sequence: CSGDGPLQNEQYF. In DNA form, the CDR3 reads TGCAGTGGGGACGGGCCCCTCCAAAACGAGCAGTACTTC. The chain couples TRBV20-1 to TRBJ2-7; possibly TRBD1 or TRBD2 for D (5 bases each). The CDR3 covers 13 residues. The germline V gene encodes CDR1 DFQATT and CDR2 SNEGSKA (reference sequence). Trimming took 7 bases from V and 5 from J, leaving 18 bases between them.

This clonotype was seen repeatedly, ten times or more. The V call is TRBV4-1, the J call TRBJ1-4; D ambiguous. The CDR3 is made up of 14 amino acids. Germline V gene lookup returns CDR1 MGHRA and CDR2 YSYEKL. Between the trimmed V and J ends, which lost 4 bases and 4 bases, there was a span of 10 bases. The CDR3 reads CASSRLGGNEKLFF. CDR3 sequence (DNA): TGCGCCAGCAGCCGGTTGGGCGGTAATGAAAAACTGTTTTTT.

This clonotype appeared many times. V gene TRBV9 combines with J gene TRBJ2-2; D is perhaps TRBD1 or TRBD2 (7 bases each). This CDR3 has 18 residues. CDR1 is SGDLS, CDR2 YYNGEE, per germline. V was clipped by 6 bases and J by 4 bases, with 25 bases between them. CDR3 protein: CASTSDRRERRSTGELFF. As DNA, the CDR3 is TGTGCCAGCACGTCGGACAGGCGGGAGCGTCGGTCCACCGGGGAGCTGTTTTTT. Supplemented by reference TRBV9 and TRBJ2-2, the full variable domain reads DSGVTQTPKHLITATGQRVTLRCSPRSGDLSVYWYQQSLDQGLQFLIQYYNGEERAKGNILERFSAQQFPDLHSELNLSSLELGDSALYFCASTSDRRERRSTGELFFGEGSRLTVL.